This T cell receptor (beta chain) stems from a study of shared clonotypes between healthy human individuals. Overall study findings and caveats: Several donors held about 5.1% of naive CD4 clonotypes in common.

There are a few counts of this clone. The antigen remains unidentified. The V and J ends lost 3 bases and 2 bases respectively, with 10 bases between them. The CDR3 spans 14 residues. From germline, CDR1 is MDHEN and CDR2 SYDVKM. The protocol was immunoSEQ multiplex PCR, while the TCRdb copy is restricted to in-frame clones and leaves out a portion. This sample has about 1.1 million clones; approximately 80% occur once, and the top ten carry 0.5% to 0.6%. Investigators divided CD4+ cells into CD45RA+ naive and CD45RA-negative memory subsets. Sequencing was performed on memory CD4+ T cells from PBMCs. Stated subset: CD45RA-negative fraction. The chain couples TRBV28 to TRBJ2-5; a weak D match, TRBD1 (5 bases). The TCR comes from a man between 18 and 29 years old in good health. Some clones in this sample may be carry-over from other donors' samples. CDR3 protein: CASSLTVAQETQYF. The CDR3, as DNA: TGTGCCAGCAGTTTGACAGTAGCACAAGAGACCCAGTACTTC.